The 20 T cell receptor beta chains below were found in one sample sequenced in a study of prognosis after radiotherapy for stage I lung cancer. Amplification of TCR beta CDR3 from genomic DNA used two-round multiplex PCR. Primers were specific to each TRBV and TRBJ gene in first-round PCR. TCRdb fed the multiplex PCR reads into MiXCR, producing one record per CDR3 protein. The sample carries approximately 20,000 distinct CDR3 sequences, about 27% recorded once. Sequences were derived from PBMCs, sampled before or after stereotactic body radiation therapy (not recorded which). The receptors shown here come from a donor of 50 years or more with non-small cell lung cancer.

At least ten counts were recorded for this clonotype. The rearrangement uses TRBV5-1 and TRBJ2-3; tentative D call: TRBD1 (5 bases). Germline V gene sequence: CDR1 SGHRS, CDR2 YFSETQ. The CDR3 length is 14 residues. V lost 4 bases to trimming and J lost 2 bases, with 11 bases between them. The CDR3: CASSGGQYTDTQYF. The CDR3 DNA is TGCGCCAGCAGCGGCGGACAATACACAGATACGCAGTATTTT.

The table lists this clonotype with many counts. The chain joins TRBV2 to TRBJ2-1, with TRBD1 matching over 8 bases. Germline lookup yields CDR1 SNHLY and CDR2 FYNNEI. This CDR3 is built from 14 residues. The trim removed 6 bases at V and 2 bases at J, leaving 3 bases unmatched. The CDR3: CASSLDRAYNEQFF. CDR3 in DNA: TGTGCCAGCAGCCTGGACAGGGCCTACAATGAGCAGTTCTTC.

Ten or more counts support this clonotype. The rearrangement joins TRBV24-1 to TRBJ2-1; TRBD2 is a possible D gene (6 bases). This CDR3 has 16 amino acids. V was cut by 2 bases and J by 10 bases, with 20 bases left in between. CDR1 and CDR2 from the germline V gene are KGHDR and SFDVKD. CDR3 amino acids: CATSDSRRESLREQFF. In DNA, the CDR3 is TGTGCCACCAGTGATTCCCGGCGGGAAAGCCTGCGAGAGCAGTTCTTC.

As to this clonotype: With a far larger clone one base away, a read error is the likely cause. This chain uses TRBV6-5 with TRBJ2-1; the match to TRBD1 covers 7 bases. CDR1 and CDR2 (germline): MNHEY, SVGAGI. This CDR3 has 15 residues. V lost 6 bases, J lost 3 bases, and 8 bases stayed unmatched. The CDR3 spells CASRWDGQVYNEQFF. CDR3 nucleotides: TGTGCCAGCAGGTGGGACGGACAGGTCTACAATGAGCAGTTCTTC.

On this clonotype itself: Given a far larger clone just one base away, this is likely a sequencing read error. This chain joins TRBV11-3 and TRBJ2-1; a possible D gene is TRBD2 (6 bases). The CDR3 totals 17 residues. Germline V gene data show CDR1 as SGHNT and CDR2 as YENEEA. Deletions cut 1 base from V and 0 bases from J, with 13 bases between. Written as DNA, the CDR3 is TGTGCCAGCAGCTTAGGTTGGGGGACTGGCTCCTACAATGAGCAGTTCTTC. This gives the protein CASSLGWGTGSYNEQFF.

This clonotype was recorded many times. The V gene is TRBV6-9, the J gene TRBJ2-3; perhaps TRBD1 as D (6 bases). The germline V and J ends were trimmed by 3 bases and 5 bases, with 12 bases remaining between them. CDR3 length: 14 amino acids. Germline assignment: CDR1 MNHGY and CDR2 SVAAGI. The CDR3: CASSYQQGRDTQYF. The CDR3 coding sequence is TGTGCCAGCAGTTACCAGCAGGGGAGAGATACGCAGTATTTT.

Remarks on this clonotype: One base separates it from a far larger clone, so it is likely a read error. The V gene is TRBV6-2 or TRBV6-3, the J gene TRBJ2-5; 8 positions agree with TRBD2. The J call could be wrong; TRBJ2-1 is a better fit for the DNA end. Germline V gives CDR1 MNHEY, CDR2 SVGEGT. CDR3 size: 16 residues. In DNA form, the CDR3 reads TGTGCCAGCAGTCCCATGGAGCGGGAGACTGACAATGAGCAGTTCTTC. Amino acids: CASSPMERETDNEQFF.

Of note for this clonotype: At one end, the junction sequence differs from germline, possibly due to a read error. The V and J genes are TRBV28 and TRBJ1-1; D might be TRBD1 (5 bases). CDR1 is MDHEN, CDR2 SYDVKM, per germline. The CDR3 runs to 16 residues. The CDR3 protein is CASSPLFWGRVTEDLF. The CDR3 DNA follows: TGTGCCAGCAGTCCCCTTTTCTGGGGGAGGGTCACTGAAGATCTCTTT.

Many counts were recorded for this clonotype. This chain joins TRBV6-2 or TRBV6-3 and TRBJ2-5, with 9 bases fitting TRBD1. The J segment lost 2 bases and the V segment lost 6 bases, leaving 7 bases of the junction unmatched. From germline, CDR1 is MNHEY and CDR2 SVGEGT. This CDR3 is 15 amino acids long. CDR3 DNA: TGTGCCAGCAGCTGGGGGGGACAGGGTCAAGAGACCCAGTACTTC. Translated: CASSWGGQGQETQYF.

This clonotype occurred many times. J is TRBJ2-1 and V is TRBV5-1; D is undetermined. The V and J ends lost 0 bases and 4 bases respectively, with 8 bases between them. The CDR3 consists of 14 residues. Germline loops: CDR1 SGHRS, CDR2 YFSETQ. CDR3 DNA: TGCGCCAGCAGCTTGGGTGGGCCTTACAATGAGCAGTTCTTC. This sequence encodes CASSLGGPYNEQFF.

This clonotype came up many times. This chain connects TRBV19 to TRBJ1-1; possibly TRBD1 for D (5 bases). The length of the CDR3 is 16 residues. Germline loops: CDR1 LNHDA, CDR2 SQIVND (reference sequence). The V end was cut by 4 bases, the J end by 3 bases, with 18 bases between. CDR3 DNA sequence: TGTGCCAGTAGTAATGGCCTTGGGGCCGGCTACACTGAAGCTTTCTTT. Translated: CASSNGLGAGYTEAFF.

By share, this clonotype ranks as medium-sized. V usage is TRBV27 and J usage is TRBJ2-1; the D gene is possibly TRBD2 (6 bases). The germline CDR1 and CDR2 sequences are MNHEY and SMNVEV (reference sequence). The ends were cut back, 5 bases at V and 5 bases at J, with 19 bases in the middle. The CDR3 spans 16 residues. Written as DNA, the CDR3 is TGTGCCAGCAGTCCCTGGGAGGTAGTCCAGGACAATGAGCAGTTCTTC. Residues: CASSPWEVVQDNEQFF.

The count of this clonotype is one. It is likely a read error: a sequence one base away is far more abundant. This chain uses TRBV20-1 with TRBJ2-7, with 14 bases that match TRBD2. The ends lost 0 bases at V and 7 bases at J; junction bases unmatched: 20. The germline V gene has CDR1 DFQATT and CDR2 SNEGSKA (reference sequence). This CDR3 contains 20 residues. Here the CDR3 DNA reads TGCAGTGCTAGAGATCGGGGGACTAGCGGGAGAATGCGGTCCTACAATGAGCAGTACTTC. Translated: CSARDRGTSGRMRSYNEQYF.

This clonotype was seen at least ten times. The V call is TRBV5-1, the J call TRBJ2-7; 12 bases map to TRBD1. From germline, CDR1 is SGHRS and CDR2 YFSETQ. This CDR3 has 14 amino acids. The trim removed 7 bases at V and 6 bases at J, leaving 8 bases unmatched. CDR3 protein: CASRIGTGGAEQYF. CDR3 DNA sequence: TGCGCCAGCCGGATAGGGACAGGGGGCGCCGAGCAGTACTTC.

With respect to this clonotype: Given a much more abundant clone one base away, this may be a read error. The V call is TRBV15, the J call TRBJ2-5, with D possibly matching TRBD2 (6 bases). The CDR3 consists of 14 residues. Trimming cost V 0 bases and J 7 bases, with 12 bases left between them. The germline gives CDR1 LNHNV, CDR2 YYDKDF (reference sequence). The CDR3 nucleotides read TGTGCCACCAGCAGAGACTTAAGGGGAGGGACCCAGTACTTC. Translation gives CATSRDLRGGTQYF.

The rearrangement links TRBV11-2 to TRBJ2-1; D may correspond to TRBD1 or TRBD2 (5 bases each). Deletions cut 3 bases from V and 5 bases from J, with 14 bases between. The CDR3 has 15 residues. CDR1 and CDR2 from the germline V gene are SGHAT and FQNNGV. CDR3 coding DNA: TGTGCCAGCAGCTTTGGTCGGCAGGGACACAATGAGCAGTTCTTC. Its translation is CASSFGRQGHNEQFF.

By sample fraction, this clonotype is medium-sized. This chain uses TRBV12-3 or TRBV12-4 with TRBJ2-1; D perhaps matches TRBD2 (5 bases). Trimming stripped 3 bases from V and 10 bases from J, with 13 bases between. This CDR3 contains 13 residues. The CDR3 DNA is TGTGCCAGCAGTTTGTCGTTGAAGCGGGAGCAGTTCTTC. Translating gives CASSLSLKREQFF.

Points on this clonotype: This likely came from a read error, as a far larger clone is one base away. V gene TRBV6-2 or TRBV6-3 combines with J gene TRBJ2-7, with 9 bases matching TRBD2. CDR3 size: 15 residues. Germline values: CDR1 MNHEY, CDR2 SVGEGT. The trim removed 9 bases at V and 4 bases at J, leaving 13 bases unmatched. The CDR3 region is CARSTLAGNPYEQYF. CDR3 DNA sequence: TGTGCCAGAAGTACCCTAGCGGGAAACCCTTACGAGCAGTACTTC.

As concerns this clonotype: It may be a read error: a sequence one base away is much more abundant. The gene calls are TRBV29-1 and TRBJ1-6; tentatively, D is TRBD1 (5 bases). This CDR3 is 13 amino acids long. From germline, CDR1 is SQVTM and CDR2 ANQGSEA. V shed 7 bases and J shed 8 bases, with 15 bases lying between them. The CDR3 protein is CSGKPGPDSPLHF. The CDR3 bases are TGCAGCGGGAAGCCGGGGCCGGATTCACCCCTCCACTTT.

As to this clonotype: A far larger clone is a single base away, which makes a read error likely. The chain uses TRBV6-2 or TRBV6-3 and TRBJ1-3, with a possible D match to TRBD1 (5 bases). CDR1 is MNHEY and CDR2 is SVGEGT in the germline V gene. Trimming cost V 6 bases and J 3 bases, with 15 bases left between them. The CDR3 has 15 amino acids. DNA for the CDR3: TGTGCCAGCAGCCCCATCCGGGGGTATGGAAACACCATATATTTT. Translating it yields CASSPIRGYGNTIYF.